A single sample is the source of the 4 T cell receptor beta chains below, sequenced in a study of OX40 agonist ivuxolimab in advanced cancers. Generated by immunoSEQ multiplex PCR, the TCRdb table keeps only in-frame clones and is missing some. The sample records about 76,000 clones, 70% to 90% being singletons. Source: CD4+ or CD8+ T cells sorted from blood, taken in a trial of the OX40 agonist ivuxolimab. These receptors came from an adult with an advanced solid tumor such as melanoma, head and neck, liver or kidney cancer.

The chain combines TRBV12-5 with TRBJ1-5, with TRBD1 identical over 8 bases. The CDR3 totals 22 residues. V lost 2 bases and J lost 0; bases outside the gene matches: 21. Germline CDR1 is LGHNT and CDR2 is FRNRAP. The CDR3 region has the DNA TGTGCTAGTGGTTTGCCCCTAACCCTCTCGACAGGGGTGGGGTATAGCAATCAGCCCCAGCATTTT. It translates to CASGLPLTLSTGVGYSNQPQHF.

DNA for the CDR3: TGTGCCACCTCGCGACTAGTAAGCCCACAAGAGACCCAGTACTTC. Its translation: CATSRLVSPQETQYF. The chain recombines TRBV10-3 with TRBJ2-5, with D possibly TRBD2 on 6 matching bases. The CDR3 is made up of 15 amino acids. The ends were cut back, 10 bases at V and 2 bases at J, with 20 bases in the middle. Germline V gene sequence: CDR1 ENHRY, CDR2 SYGVKD.

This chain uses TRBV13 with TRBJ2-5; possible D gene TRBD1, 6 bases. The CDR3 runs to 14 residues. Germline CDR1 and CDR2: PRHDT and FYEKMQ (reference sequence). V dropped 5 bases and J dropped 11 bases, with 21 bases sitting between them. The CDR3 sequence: CASSHNAGAREQYF. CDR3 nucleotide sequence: TGTGCCAGCAGCCACAATGCAGGGGCGAGGGAGCAGTACTTC.

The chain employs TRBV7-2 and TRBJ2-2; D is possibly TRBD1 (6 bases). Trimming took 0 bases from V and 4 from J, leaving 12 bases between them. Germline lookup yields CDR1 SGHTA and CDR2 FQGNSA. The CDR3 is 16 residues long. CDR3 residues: CASSLAGASSTGELFF. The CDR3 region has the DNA TGTGCCAGCAGCTTAGCGGGGGCTAGCTCCACCGGGGAGCTGTTTTTT.